Presented here are 20 T cell receptor beta chains from one specimen sequenced in a study of blood T cell repertoires in COVID-19. Method: immunoSEQ multiplex PCR; TCRdb's copy keeps in-frame clones and lacks some. This table holds about 240,000 clones, about nine tenths found once. Sample: peripheral blood. These receptors all stem from a man aged 55 to 70 who had recovered from COVID-19.

This clone appeared a few times. The chain employs TRBV5-1 and TRBJ2-7, with D possibly being TRBD1 (6 bases). The V end was cut by 2 bases, the J end by 2 bases, with 11 bases between. CDR1 is SGHRS and CDR2 is YFSETQ in the germline V gene. The length of the CDR3 is 14 residues. The CDR3 region has the DNA TGCGCCAGCAGCTTCGAGACAGGTCCCTACGAGCAGTACTTC. Its translation is CASSFETGPYEQYF.

The chain links TRBV30 to TRBJ1-5; a possible D gene is TRBD1 (6 bases). The CDR3 consists of 19 residues. The V gene's germline CDR1 is GTSNPN and CDR2 SVGIG (reference sequence). Between the trimmed V and J ends, which lost 2 bases and 4 bases, there was a span of 27 bases. CDR3 protein: CAWSPHRVTTWRSNQPQHF. As DNA, the CDR3 is TGTGCCTGGAGTCCCCACAGGGTTACAACTTGGAGGAGTAATCAGCCCCAGCATTTT.

The chain employs TRBV24-1 and TRBJ1-2, with 8 positions matching TRBD1. The CDR3 contains 13 residues. V gave up 7 bases and J gave up 4 bases; unmatched junction bases: 4. Germline CDR1 KGHDR, CDR2 SFDVKD. CDR3 bases: TGTGCCACCAGCCAGGACAGGGCCTATGGCTACACCTTC. Amino acid sequence: CATSQDRAYGYTF.

The chain links TRBV19 to TRBJ1-1; the D is unclear. V was shortened by 7 bases and J by 0 bases, with 12 bases between the two germline ends. The CDR3 has 14 residues. CDR1 LNHDA and CDR2 SQIVND come from the germline V gene (reference sequence). The CDR3 protein is CASTNRLLNTEAFF. For the CDR3, the DNA is TGTGCCAGTACTAACAGACTACTGAACACTGAAGCTTTCTTT.

V is TRBV2 and J is TRBJ2-2, with TRBD2 identical over 11 bases. The V and J ends lost 6 bases and 3 bases, in that order; junction bases with no gene match: 12. This CDR3 contains 18 residues. Germline V gene sequence: CDR1 SNHLY, CDR2 FYNNEI. Here the CDR3 reads CASSLTSGDLVDTGELFF. The CDR3 coding sequence is TGTGCCAGCAGCCTGACTAGCGGGGACCTCGTTGACACCGGGGAGCTGTTTTTT.

For this clone: The junction and the germline gene differ at one end; a read error may be behind it. V is TRBV7-8 and J is TRBJ2-3; TRBD1 aligns across 9 bases. The CDR3 runs 12 residues. Germline loops: CDR1 SGHVS, CDR2 FQNEAQ. As DNA, the CDR3 is TGTGCCAGCAGCTTCCCGGGACAGGGTTCGTTTTTT. Translation gives CASSFPGQGSFF.

This chain links TRBV6-5 with TRBJ2-2; no clear D gene. Between the trimmed V and J ends, which lost 8 bases and 5 bases, there was a span of 12 bases. This CDR3 is 13 amino acids long. The germline V gene encodes CDR1 MNHEY and CDR2 SVGAGI. The CDR3 region is CASATRLTGELFF. In nucleotides, the CDR3 is TGTGCCAGCGCGACTCGCCTGACCGGGGAGCTGTTTTTT.

The CDR3 DNA reads TGCGCCAGCAGCTTCCGGGACAGGGGGAATACAGATACGCAGTATTTT. Translation: CASSFRDRGNTDTQYF. This sequence joins TRBV5-1 and TRBJ2-3; 11 bases fit TRBD1. The CDR3 covers 16 residues. J gave up 3 bases and V 2 bases, and 5 bases lay outside the gene matches. Germline V CDR1 and CDR2: SGHRS, YFSETQ.

The rearrangement uses TRBV2 and TRBJ1-6; a possible D gene is TRBD1 (6 bases). Trimming shortened V by 8 bases and J by 8 bases, and 10 bases separated the two germline ends. The CDR3 length is 12 residues. Per germline, CDR1 SNHLY and CDR2 FYNNEI. Here the CDR3 DNA reads TGTGCCAGCTCGGGACATCATTCACCCCTCCACTTT. This translates into CASSGHHSPLHF.

V usage is TRBV28 and J usage is TRBJ1-1, with D perhaps TRBD1 (5 bases). V lost 0 bases, J lost 5 bases, and 16 bases lay in between. CDR3 length: 16 residues. Per the germline V gene, CDR1 is MDHEN and CDR2 is SYDVKM. The CDR3 here is CASSLWGTGGRTEAFF. In DNA form, the CDR3 reads TGTGCCAGCAGTTTATGGGGAACCGGGGGTCGGACTGAAGCTTTCTTT.

The chain carries TRBV5-1 and TRBJ2-7; no firm D call. Trimming removed 3 bases at V and 3 bases at J, with 10 bases between. CDR1 and CDR2 from the germline V gene are SGHRS and YFSETQ. The CDR3 loop spans 13 amino acids. The CDR3 is CASSYQCNYEQYV. The CDR3, as DNA: TGCGCCAGCAGCTATCAGTGCAACTACGAGCAGTACGTC.

J is TRBJ1-2 and V is TRBV29-1; D is possibly TRBD1 (6 bases). CDR1 SQVTM and CDR2 ANQGSEA come from the germline V gene. V was trimmed by 8 bases and J by 7 bases, leaving 20 bases between them. The CDR3 is made up of 13 amino acids. Written as DNA, the CDR3 is TGCAGCTTCCTCCCCGGGGGGGCGGGTGGCTACACCTTC. Translated, it gives CSFLPGGAGGYTF.

The rearrangement uses TRBV19 and TRBJ1-1; tentative D call: TRBD1 (6 bases). The CDR3 totals 13 residues. Germline values: CDR1 LNHDA, CDR2 SQIVND (reference sequence). V lost 8 bases, J lost 4 bases, and 14 bases lay in between. CDR3 residues: CASQGHLRTEAFF. The CDR3 DNA reads TGTGCCAGTCAGGGACATTTACGCACTGAAGCTTTCTTT.

J is TRBJ1-6 and V is TRBV28, with TRBD1 matching 7 bases. CDR3 length equals 14 residues. Germline lookup yields CDR1 MDHEN and CDR2 SYDVKM. With V trimmed by 4 bases and J by 10 bases, 7 bases remained unmatched. CDR3 coding DNA: TGTGCCAGCAGTTCTGACAGGGCAGGGTCACCCCTCCACTTT. It specifies CASSSDRAGSPLHF.

This clone has just one count. The chain combines TRBV19 with TRBJ2-1; 9 bases match TRBD2. The CDR3 is made up of 16 amino acids. The V gene end was trimmed by 6 bases and the J gene end by 2 bases; junction bases not matched to a gene: 8. Per the germline V gene, CDR1 is LNHDA and CDR2 is SQIVND (reference sequence). The CDR3 sequence is CASRRTSSGAYNEQFF. The CDR3 DNA sequence: TGTGCCAGTAGACGAACGTCTAGCGGGGCCTACAATGAGCAGTTCTTC.

The chain couples TRBV19 to TRBJ1-5; the D is unclear. The V end was cut by 3 bases, the J end by 11 bases, with 11 bases between. Per the germline V gene, CDR1 is LNHDA and CDR2 is SQIVND (reference sequence). CDR3 length: 12 amino acids. CDR3 amino acids: CASSIRPGTQHF. The CDR3 DNA sequence: TGTGCCAGTAGTATCAGGCCCGGGACCCAGCATTTT.

The chain carries TRBV6-5 and TRBJ2-7; a possible D gene is TRBD2 (5 bases). There are 14 residues in the CDR3. The V gene lost 6 bases and the J gene lost 3 bases, with 15 bases spanning the gap. The germline gives CDR1 MNHEY, CDR2 SVGAGI. CDR3 amino acids: CASRRGYGDYEQYF. In DNA, the CDR3 is TGTGCCAGCAGACGAGGGTACGGGGACTACGAGCAGTACTTC.

This clone was counted only a few times. The V call is TRBV5-1, the J call TRBJ2-3; possibly TRBD1 for D (5 bases). Trimming took 4 bases from V and 4 from J, leaving 22 bases between them. This CDR3 spans 17 amino acids. CDR1 and CDR2 (germline): SGHRS, YFSETQ. CDR3 nucleotide sequence: TGCGCCAGCAGCATAGGGGCTACGAGAATGGCAGCAGATACGCAGTATTTT. This translates into CASSIGATRMAADTQYF.

The sample holds one count of this clone. The chain uses TRBV28 and TRBJ2-3; D unresolved. Germline CDR1 is MDHEN and CDR2 is SYDVKM. The V end lost 2 bases, the J end lost 3 bases, and 12 bases lay between the germline ends. The CDR3 has 15 amino acids. The chain's CDR3 is CASSLEVVRTDTQYF. CDR3 bases: TGTGCCAGCAGTTTAGAGGTGGTGAGGACAGATACGCAGTATTTT.

V and J are TRBV3-1 (or the pseudogene TRBV3-2) and TRBJ2-5; the match to TRBD2 covers 8 bases. Germline V gene data show CDR1 as LGHDT and CDR2 as YNNKEL (reference sequence). V trimming: 8 bases; J trimming: 2 bases; junction bases outside the gene matches: 4. The CDR3 length is 13 residues. The CDR3 reads CASQLADQETQYF. Here the CDR3 DNA reads TGTGCCAGCCAACTAGCGGATCAAGAGACCCAGTACTTC.